The following is a T cell receptor beta chain sequence with its context. The sample belongs to a study of T cells in Graves' hyperthyroidism and ophthalmopathy. Researchers took RNA transcripts and amplified the TCR beta CDR3 regions from them. Researchers ran a first-round RT-PCR on the TCR CDR3 using the HTBI primer set. One entry per CDR3 protein, called by TCRdb with MiXCR from the multiplex PCR reads. The sample shows 490,000 or so distinct CDR3 sequences, 20% to 25% of them seen only once. CDR1 is MNHNS and CDR2 is SASEGT in the germline V gene. CDR3 length equals 15 residues. V was clipped by 6 bases and J by 3 bases; unmatched bases: 9.

Sequencing was carried out using blood. This clonotype was sampled from a woman aged 65 to 85 with Graves' ophthalmopathy. The genes are TRBV6-1 and TRBJ2-7, with 9 positions matching TRBD1. The CDR3 nucleotides read TGTGCCAGCAGCTTTACCGGGACAGGGTACTACGAGCAGTACTTC. Protein product: CASSFTGTGYYEQYF.